These 10 T cell receptor beta chains came from one sample sequenced in a study of T cell changes during pregnancy in multiple sclerosis. Assay used: immunoSEQ multiplex PCR; TCRdb lists only in-frame clones, some missing. The sample lists 70,000 to 90,000 clones, 85% to 95% occurring once. This material consisted of peripheral blood, taken in the first trimester of pregnancy. These receptors all stem from a female donor with multiple sclerosis, enrolled in a pregnancy study.

The chain uses TRBV5-1 and TRBJ2-3; 10 nucleotides match TRBD2. CDR3 size: 15 residues. CDR1 and CDR2 from the germline V gene are SGHRS and YFSETQ. V lost 7 bases to trimming and J lost 1 base; unmatched junction nucleotides: 6. The chain's CDR3 is CASDVGTSGTDTQYF. The CDR3 coding sequence is TGCGCCAGCGACGTAGGGACTAGCGGCACAGATACGCAGTATTTT. The variable domain in full, with the rest retrieved from reference TRBV5-1 and TRBJ2-3, is KAGVTQTPRYLIKTRGQQVTLSCSPISGHRSVSWYQQTPGQGLQFLFEYFSETQRNKGNFPGRFSGRQFSNSRSEMNVSTLELGDSALYLCASDVGTSGTDTQYFGPGTRLTVL.

The chain recombines TRBV18 with TRBJ1-1, with D unresolved. CDR3 length: 13 residues. V lost 3 bases and J 1 base, leaving 6 bases between the germline ends. CDR1 is KGHSH and CDR2 is LQKENI in the germline V gene. CDR3 DNA sequence: TGTGCCAGCTCACCCCTGTGGAACACTGAAGCTTTCTTT. Residues: CASSPLWNTEAFF. Full variable domain (rest looked up from reference TRBV18 and TRBJ1-1): NAGVMQNPRHLVRRRGQEARLRCSPMKGHSHVYWYRQLPEEGLKFMVYLQKENIIDESGMPKERFSAEFPKEGPSILRIQQVVRGDSAAYFCASSPLWNTEAFFGQGTRLTVV.

The gene calls are TRBV7-7 and TRBJ2-5; 7 bases are a match to TRBD1. Losses at the gene ends were 5 bases for V and 2 bases for J; bases not matched to a gene: 8. Germline V gene lookup returns CDR1 SSHAT and CDR2 FNYEAQ (reference sequence). The CDR3 is 15 residues long. As DNA, the CDR3 is TGTGCCAGCAGCATAAGACAGGGACGGCAAGAGACCCAGTACTTC. Protein: CASSIRQGRQETQYF.

The CDR3 region is CASSVRLAGFEQFF. The CDR3, as DNA: TGTGCCAGCAGCGTGCGACTAGCGGGGTTTGAGCAGTTCTTC. This rearrangement joins TRBV9 to TRBJ2-1; TRBD2 agrees at 11 bases. The CDR3 is made up of 14 amino acids. Germline V gene lookup returns CDR1 SGDLS and CDR2 YYNGEE. The V gene end was trimmed by 2 bases and the J gene end by 9 bases; junction bases not matched to a gene: 4.

V and J are TRBV7-2 and TRBJ2-3; 13 positions match TRBD2. The CDR3 length is 17 residues. Germline trimming cut 4 bases from V and 8 bases from J; bases unmatched to any gene: 12. The germline V gene encodes CDR1 SGHTA and CDR2 FQGNSA. This CDR3 is CASSSTSGRPPGVTQYF. The CDR3 nucleotides read TGTGCCAGCAGCTCGACTAGCGGGAGGCCGCCAGGAGTTACGCAGTATTTT.

This clone was recorded only once. This sequence joins TRBV5-1 and TRBJ2-2; 14 nucleotides agree with TRBD2. The CDR3 length is 18 residues. CDR1 SGHRS and CDR2 YFSETQ come from the germline V gene. The J segment lost 7 bases and the V segment lost 3 bases, leaving 11 bases of the junction unmatched. The CDR3 DNA reads TGCGCCAGCAGCTCATCAAGACTAGCGGGGGGGCATGGCGGGGAGCTGTTTTTT. This translates into CASSSSRLAGGHGGELFF.

The V and J genes are TRBV9 and TRBJ2-1, with TRBD2 matching over 9 bases. Germline CDR1 and CDR2: SGDLS and YYNGEE. Unmatched junction bases numbered 5, after V lost 4 bases and J lost 0 bases. The CDR3 has 16 residues. CDR3 residues: CASSTSAGGSYNEQFF. DNA for the CDR3: TGTGCCAGCAGCACCTCAGCGGGAGGCTCCTACAATGAGCAGTTCTTC.

This chain uses TRBV5-1 with TRBJ2-7, with 10 bases identical to TRBD1. The CDR3 loop spans 17 amino acids. CDR1 is SGHRS, CDR2 YFSETQ, per germline. After removal of 4 bases from V and 0 bases from J, the junction contained 10 bases not matched to a gene. The CDR3 bases are TGCGCCAGCAGCACACAGACAGGGGGCCTGAGCTCCTACGAGCAGTACTTC. This sequence encodes CASSTQTGGLSSYEQYF.

The chain combines TRBV6-4 with TRBJ2-1; 13 bases are shared with TRBD2. CDR3 length equals 16 residues. The germline V gene has CDR1 MRHNA and CDR2 SNTAGT. Unmatched junction bases numbered 5, after V lost 2 bases and J lost 7 bases. CDR3 sequence (DNA): TGTGCCAGCAGTGACAGGACTAGCGGGAGTGGGAATGAGCAGTTCTTC. Residues: CASSDRTSGSGNEQFF.

CDR3: CASSLDSRGGNTIYF. The CDR3 DNA sequence: TGCGCCAGCAGCTTGGATAGCCGGGGGGGAAACACCATATATTTT. The chain links TRBV5-1 to TRBJ1-3; possible D gene TRBD1, 5 bases. This CDR3 comprises 15 residues. Germline-derived CDR1 and CDR2 are SGHRS and YFSETQ. V dropped 0 bases and J dropped 4 bases, with 11 bases sitting between them.